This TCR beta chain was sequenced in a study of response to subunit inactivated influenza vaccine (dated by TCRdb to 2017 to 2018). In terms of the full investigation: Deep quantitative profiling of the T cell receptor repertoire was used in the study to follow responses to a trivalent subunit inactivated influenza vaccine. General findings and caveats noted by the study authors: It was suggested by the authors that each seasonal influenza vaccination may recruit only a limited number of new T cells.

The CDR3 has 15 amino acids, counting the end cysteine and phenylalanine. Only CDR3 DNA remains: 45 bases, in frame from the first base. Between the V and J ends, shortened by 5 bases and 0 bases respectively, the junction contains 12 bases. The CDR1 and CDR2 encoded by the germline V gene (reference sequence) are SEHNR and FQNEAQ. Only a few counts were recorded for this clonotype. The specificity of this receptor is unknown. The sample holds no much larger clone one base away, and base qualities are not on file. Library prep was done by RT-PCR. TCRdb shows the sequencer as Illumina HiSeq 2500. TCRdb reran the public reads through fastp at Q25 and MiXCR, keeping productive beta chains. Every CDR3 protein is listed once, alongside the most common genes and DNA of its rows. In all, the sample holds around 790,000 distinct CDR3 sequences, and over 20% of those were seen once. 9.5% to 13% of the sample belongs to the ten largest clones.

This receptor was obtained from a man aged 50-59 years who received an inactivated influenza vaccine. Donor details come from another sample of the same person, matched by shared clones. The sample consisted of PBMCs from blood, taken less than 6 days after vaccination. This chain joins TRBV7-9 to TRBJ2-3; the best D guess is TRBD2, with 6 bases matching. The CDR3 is CASSRTGLSTDTQYF. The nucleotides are TGTGCCAGCAGCCGTACGGGACTCAGCACAGATACGCAGTATTTT.